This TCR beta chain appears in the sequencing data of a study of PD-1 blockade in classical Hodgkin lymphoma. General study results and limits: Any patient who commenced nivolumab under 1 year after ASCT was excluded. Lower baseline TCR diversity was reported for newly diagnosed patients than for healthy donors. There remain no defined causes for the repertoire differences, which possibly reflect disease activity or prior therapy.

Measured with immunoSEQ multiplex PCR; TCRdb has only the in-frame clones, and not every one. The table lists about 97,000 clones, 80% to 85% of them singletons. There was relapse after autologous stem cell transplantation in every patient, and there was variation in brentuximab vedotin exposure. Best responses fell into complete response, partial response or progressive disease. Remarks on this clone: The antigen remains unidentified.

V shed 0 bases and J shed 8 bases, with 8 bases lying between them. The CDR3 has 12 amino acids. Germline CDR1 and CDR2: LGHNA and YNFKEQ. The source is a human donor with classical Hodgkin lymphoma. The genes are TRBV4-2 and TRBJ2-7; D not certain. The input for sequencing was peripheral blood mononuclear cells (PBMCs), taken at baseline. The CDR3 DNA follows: TGTGCCAGCAGCCAAGATGTCGGACAGCAGTACTTC. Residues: CASSQDVGQQYF.